The rows below give T cell receptor beta chains drawn from one sample of a study of blood T cell repertoires in COVID-19. Data came from immunoSEQ multiplex PCR; TCRdb stores just in-frame clones and leaves some out. The sample yields over 200,000 clones, about 88% seen once. Sequencing was done on a sample of peripheral blood. These receptors were collected from an older woman with acute or convalescent COVID-19. CDR3s include the opening cysteine and the closing phenylalanine or tryptophan. The order of the fields is J gene, V gene, CDR3 length, clone size, D gene, CDR3 DNA, CDR3 protein. A D gene is named only where the DNA matches it firmly. Clone size appears in some rows only: once, few, many, or a class for an expanded clone.

>TRBJ1-6|TRBV7-2|12|once|-
TGTGCCAGCAGCTTTATGAATTCACCCCTCCACTTT
CASSFMNSPLHF
>TRBJ1-1|TRBV28|17|few|-
TGTGCCAGCAGTTTTGCCGACAGTTTGTCTGGGTTCACTGAAGCTTTCTTT
CASSFADSLSGFTEAFF
>TRBJ1-3|TRBV7-2|19|-|-
TGTGCCAGCAGCCCCCAAAGCTTTATCAGGGGTGCCTCTGGAAACACCATATATTTT
CASSPQSFIRGASGNTIYF
>TRBJ1-5|TRBV6-5|15|once|TRBD1
TGTGCCAGCAGTCTCGACAGGGGGGGCAATCAGCCCCAGCATTTT
CASSLDRGGNQPQHF
>TRBJ2-1|TRBV6-2/TRBV6-3|12|-|-
TGTGCCAGCAGTTACTCGGGCCAGGGCGAGTTCTTC
CASSYSGQGEFF
>TRBJ2-1|TRBV6-5|13|-|TRBD2
TGTGCCAGCATGAGGACTAGCGGTAATGAGCAGTTCTTC
CASMRTSGNEQFF
>TRBJ2-1|TRBV27|14|-|-
TGTGCCAGCAGTTCGGTGAGCTCCTACAATGAGCAGTTCTTC
CASSSVSSYNEQFF
>TRBJ1-1|TRBV18|16|-|-
TGTGCCAGCTCACTCATTTCTGGGGGGGGGCACACTGAAGCTTTCTTT
CASSLISGGGHTEAFF
>TRBJ2-7|TRBV5-1|15|few|TRBD2
TGCGCCAGCAGCTTTGGGACTAGCGGCCTCTACGAGCAGTACTTC
CASSFGTSGLYEQYF
>TRBJ1-5|TRBV19|14|-|TRBD1
TGTGCCAGTAGTGACAGGGAGGGCAATCAGCCCCAGCATTTT
CASSDREGNQPQHF
>TRBJ2-7|TRBV6-5|15|-|-
TGTGCCAGCAGTTCCACAGGAGGGGGGGGTTACGAGCAGTACTTC
CASSSTGGGGYEQYF
>TRBJ2-7|TRBV6-5|13|-|TRBD1
TGTGCCAGCAGGCCCCAGGGGGCGCATGAGCAGTACTTC
CASRPQGAHEQYF
>TRBJ2-3|TRBV9|15|-|TRBD2
TGTGCCAGCAGCACGGGACTAGCTTTGACAGATACGCAGTATTTT
CASSTGLALTDTQYF
>TRBJ2-5|TRBV19|15|-|TRBD1
TGTGCCAGTAGTATCCCGGGGACAGGCCGAGAGGCCCAGTACTTC
CASSIPGTGREAQYF
>TRBJ1-1|TRBV10-3|13|-|-
TGTGCCATCAGGGGGCAGGGGAACACTGAAGCTTTCTTT
CAIRGQGNTEAFF
>TRBJ2-2|TRBV9|13|-|-
TGTGCCAGCAGCGTAGCTACCGGCGGGGAGCTGTTTTTT
CASSVATGGELFF
>TRBJ1-1|TRBV5-1|15|-|-
TGCGCCAGCAGCTCTACAACTTACAGGGACGCTGAAGCTTTCTTT
CASSSTTYRDAEAFF
>TRBJ2-1|TRBV7-2|16|-|-
TGTGCCAGCAGGAACCTGCGGGCCCCAGGCTACAATGAGCAGTTCTTC
CASRNLRAPGYNEQFF
>TRBJ2-1|TRBV6-6|16|-|TRBD1
TGTGCCAGCAGCCCCGGGACAGGGGGCTTTATCTATGAGCAGTTCTTC
CASSPGTGGFIYEQFF
>TRBJ2-6|TRBV7-6|17|-|TRBD1
TGTGCCAGCAGCCCCGACAGGGGGCGCAGTGGGGCCAACGTCCTGACTTTC
CASSPDRGRSGANVLTF
>TRBJ2-3|TRBV27|17|-|TRBD2
TGTGCCAGCAGATGGGGCAGGGGGCCTAGCGGGAGGGATACGCAGTATTTT
CASRWGRGPSGRDTQYF
>TRBJ2-7|TRBV10-3|15|-|TRBD1
TGTGCCATCAGTGAGTCGACAGGGGGTAATGACGAGCAGTACTTC
CAISESTGGNDEQYF
>TRBJ1-2|TRBV19|16|-|-
TGTGCCAGTAGTCGATTTGGGACACCTAAAGACAGTGGCTACACCTTC
CASSRFGTPKDSGYTF
>TRBJ1-4|TRBV6-2/TRBV6-3|13|-|-
TGTGCCAGCAGTTATCGGTTCCGGGAAAAACTGTTTTTT
CASSYRFREKLFF
>TRBJ1-2|TRBV19|14|-|-
TGTGCCAGTAGTTCTAAACAGCTGTACTATGGCTACACCTTC
CASSSKQLYYGYTF
>TRBJ2-3|TRBV4-3|13|-|-
TGCGCCAGCAGCCAAGGACTGGTAGATACGCAGTATTTT
CASSQGLVDTQYF
>TRBJ1-2|TRBV12-5|13|-|-
TGTGCTAGTGGTTTGTTGGGACTGGGTGGCTACACCTTC
CASGLLGLGGYTF
>TRBJ1-1|TRBV15|13|once|TRBD1
TGTGCCACCCAAACAGGGGGCGACACTGAAGCTTTCTTT
CATQTGGDTEAFF
>TRBJ2-7|TRBV7-9|15|-|TRBD1
TGTGCCAGCAGCCTAACGGGACAGATAGCCTACGAGCAGTACTTC
CASSLTGQIAYEQYF
>TRBJ2-7|TRBV7-9|15|-|-
TGTGCCAGCAGCTTAGAGTCCAGGAACTCCTACGAGCAGTACTTC
CASSLESRNSYEQYF
>TRBJ2-7|TRBV5-1|18|-|TRBD2
TGCGCCAGCAGTCCCTTCCTCCTAGCGGGGGGGAGCTCCTACGAGCAGTACTTC
CASSPFLLAGGSSYEQYF
>TRBJ1-2|TRBV7-9|15|-|-
TGTGCCAGCAGCTTAGTAGGGTCGGGGGACTATGGCTACACCTTC
CASSLVGSGDYGYTF
>TRBJ2-3|TRBV29-1|15|few|TRBD2
TGCAGCGTTGAATATGCCGGGGGGGGATCAGATACGCAGTATTTT
CSVEYAGGGSDTQYF
>TRBJ2-4|TRBV5-5|17|-|TRBD2
TGTGCCAGCAGCCCCCCACTAGCGGGAGGTGCCAAAAACATTCAGTACTTC
CASSPPLAGGAKNIQYF
>TRBJ2-1|TRBV7-2|15|-|-
TGTGCCAGCAGCGCTAGGCGGGTCTCCTACAATGAGCAGTTCTTC
CASSARRVSYNEQFF
>TRBJ1-3|TRBV19|15|-|TRBD1
TGTGCCAGTAGTCGGGACAGTAGCTCTGGAAACACCATATATTTT
CASSRDSSSGNTIYF
>TRBJ2-1|TRBV29-1|15|-|-
TGCAGCGTTGAAGATTTTACTAGTTTTAGGAATGAGCAGTTCTTC
CSVEDFTSFRNEQFF
>TRBJ1-1|TRBV2|15|-|-
TGTGCCAGCAGCGTCACAGGGAGTGAGGGCACTGAAGCTTTCTTT
CASSVTGSEGTEAFF
>TRBJ1-1|TRBV10-3|14|-|TRBD1
TGTGCCATCAGTACAGCCCAGGGGGTTACTGAAGCTTTCTTT
CAISTAQGVTEAFF
>TRBJ2-7|TRBV30|14|-|-
TGTGCCTGGAGTGTGGTCAGTTCTGCCTACGAGCAGTACTTC
CAWSVVSSAYEQYF